Listed here is a single T cell receptor beta chain. What it binds is not known. CD8+ and CD4+ T cells taken from blood had their TCR beta sequenced. The CDR3 spans 13 residues. V lost 5 bases and J 4 bases, leaving 11 bases between the germline ends. The germline V gene has CDR1 SGHTA and CDR2 FQGNSA. This entry is derived from a study of CD8 T cells in Susac syndrome. The wider study: Patients with Susac syndrome were, at the time of blood collection, therapy-naive, maintained on corticosteroids, or maintained on intravenous immunoglobulin alone.

Findings of the study overall: The CD4+ T cell repertoires from Susac syndrome exhibited no clonal expansion.

After extraction with the RNeasy kit, roughly 0.45 to 1 ug of the RNA was reverse transcribed using random hexamers. Multiplex PCR with immunoSEQ amplified the TCR beta CDR3 across 54 Vbeta and 13 Jbeta. Each CDR3 protein is one row after TCRdb ran MiXCR on the immunoSEQ multiplex PCR reads. Of tens of thousands of distinct CDR3 sequences in the sample, just over 90% were seen once. The sequenced sample was CD4+ T cells from PBMCs. The sequence derives from a human donor with Susac syndrome. V is TRBV7-2 and J is TRBJ2-5; possible D gene TRBD2, 6 bases. The CDR3: CASSGGLRETQYF. Written as DNA, the CDR3 is TGTGCCAGCAGCGGAGGACTACGAGAGACCCAGTACTTC. The full variable domain, with the rest looked up from reference TRBV7-2 and TRBJ2-5, is GAGVSQSPSNKVTEKGKDVELRCDPISGHTALYWYRQSLGQGLEFLIYFQGNSAPDKSGLPSDRFSAERTGGSVSTLTIQRTQQEDSAVYLCASSGGLRETQYFGPGTRLLVL.